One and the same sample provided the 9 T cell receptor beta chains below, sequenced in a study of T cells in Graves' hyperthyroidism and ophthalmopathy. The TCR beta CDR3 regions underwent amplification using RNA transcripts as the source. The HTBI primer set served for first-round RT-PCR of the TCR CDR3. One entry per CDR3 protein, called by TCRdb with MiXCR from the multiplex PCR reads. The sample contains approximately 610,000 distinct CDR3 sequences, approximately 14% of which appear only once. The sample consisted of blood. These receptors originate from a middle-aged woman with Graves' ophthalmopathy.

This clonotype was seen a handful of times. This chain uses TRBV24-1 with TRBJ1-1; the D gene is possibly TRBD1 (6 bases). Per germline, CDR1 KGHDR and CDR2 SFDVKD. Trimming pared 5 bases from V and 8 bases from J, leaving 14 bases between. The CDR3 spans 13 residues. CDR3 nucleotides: TGTGCCACCAGTGCCCCCATAACAGGGGAAGCTTTCTTT. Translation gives CATSAPITGEAFF.

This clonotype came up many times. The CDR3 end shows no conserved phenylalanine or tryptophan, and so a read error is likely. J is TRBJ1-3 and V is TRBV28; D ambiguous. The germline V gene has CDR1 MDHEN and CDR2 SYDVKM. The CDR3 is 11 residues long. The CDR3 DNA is TGTGCCAGCACTTCTGGAAACACTATATATCTT. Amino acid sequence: CASTSGNTIYL.

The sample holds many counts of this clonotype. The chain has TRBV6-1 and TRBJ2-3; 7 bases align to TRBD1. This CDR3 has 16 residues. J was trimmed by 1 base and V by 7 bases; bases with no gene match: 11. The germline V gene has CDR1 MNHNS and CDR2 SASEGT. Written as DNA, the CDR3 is TGTGCCAGCAACGATAACAGGGGTTACGGCACAGATACGCAGTATTTT. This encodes CASNDNRGYGTDTQYF.

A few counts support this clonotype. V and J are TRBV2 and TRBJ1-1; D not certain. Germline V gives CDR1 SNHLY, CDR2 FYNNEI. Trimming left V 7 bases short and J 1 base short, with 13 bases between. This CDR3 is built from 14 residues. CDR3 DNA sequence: TGTGCCAGCACAATATACGGACCGAACACTGAAGCTTTCTTT. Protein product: CASTIYGPNTEAFF.

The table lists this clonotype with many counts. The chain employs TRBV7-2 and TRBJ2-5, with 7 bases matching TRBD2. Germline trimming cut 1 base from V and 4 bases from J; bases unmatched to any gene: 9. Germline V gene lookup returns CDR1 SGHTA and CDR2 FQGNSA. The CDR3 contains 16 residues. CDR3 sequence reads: CASSLGQREGLETQYF. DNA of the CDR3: TGTGCCAGCAGCTTAGGCCAGCGGGAAGGTCTAGAGACCCAGTACTTC.

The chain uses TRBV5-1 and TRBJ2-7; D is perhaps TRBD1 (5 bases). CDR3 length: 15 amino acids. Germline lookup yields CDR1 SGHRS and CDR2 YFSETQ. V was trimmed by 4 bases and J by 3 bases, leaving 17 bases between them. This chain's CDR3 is CASSLSQGRGYEQYF. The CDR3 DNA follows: TGCGCCAGCAGCCTTTCCCAGGGCAGAGGCTACGAGCAGTACTTC.

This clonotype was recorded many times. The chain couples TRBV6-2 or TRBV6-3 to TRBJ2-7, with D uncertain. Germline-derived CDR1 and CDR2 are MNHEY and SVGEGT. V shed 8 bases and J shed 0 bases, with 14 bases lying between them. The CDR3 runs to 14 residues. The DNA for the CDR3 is TGTGCCAGCGAGATCGACCCACGCTCCTACGAGCAGTACTTC. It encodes CASEIDPRSYEQYF.

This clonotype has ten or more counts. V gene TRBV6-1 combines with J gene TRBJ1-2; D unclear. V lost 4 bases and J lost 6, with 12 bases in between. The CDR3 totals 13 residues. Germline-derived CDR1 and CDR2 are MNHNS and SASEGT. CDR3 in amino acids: CASSVGGWDGYTF. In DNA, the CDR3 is TGTGCCAGCAGTGTAGGAGGGTGGGATGGCTACACCTTC.

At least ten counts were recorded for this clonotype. CDR3 residues: CASSLVRSTEAFF. CDR3 coding DNA: TGTGCCAGCAGCTTAGTCAGGAGCACTGAAGCTTTCTTT. The chain recombines TRBV11-2 with TRBJ1-1; no clear D. The CDR3 runs 13 residues. Germline V gene lookup returns CDR1 SGHAT and CDR2 FQNNGV. V was clipped by 1 base and J by 4 bases, with 7 bases between them.